These T cell receptor beta chains were read from a single sample in a study of post-analysis software for immune sequencing data. Via MiXCR, TCRdb re-called the PCR reads, giving one row per CDR3 protein. The sample shows around 200,000 distinct CDR3 sequences, approximately 29% of them seen only once. Sequencing used blood. These receptors were obtained from a girl aged 2-17 years with multiple sclerosis. CDR3s include the opening cysteine and the closing phenylalanine or tryptophan. Fields, in order: J gene, clone size, D gene, V gene, CDR3 protein, CDR3 DNA. D genes are given only for firm matches. Clone size is stated in some rows and not others, as once, few, many or a class when expanded.

j_call: TRBJ1-1; clone_size: -; d_call: -; v_call: TRBV11-2; cdr3_aa: CASSLVLARLNTEAFF; cdr3_nt: TGTGCCAGCAGCTTAGTGTTGGCGCGGTTGAACACTGAAGCTTTCTTT
j_call: TRBJ2-7; clone_size: -; d_call: TRBD1; v_call: TRBV6-5; cdr3_aa: CASRWDRVRYEQYF; cdr3_nt: TGTGCCAGCAGGTGGGACAGGGTGAGGTACGAGCAGTACTTC
j_call: TRBJ2-7; clone_size: many; d_call: TRBD2; v_call: TRBV4-1; cdr3_aa: CASSPSGTSRRSYEQYF; cdr3_nt: TGCGCCAGCAGCCCGTCAGGGACTAGCAGGCGGTCCTACGAGCAGTACTTC
j_call: TRBJ1-2; clone_size: -; d_call: -; v_call: TRBV20-1; cdr3_aa: CSARVSNYGYTF; cdr3_nt: TGCAGTGCTAGAGTCAGCAACTATGGCTACACCTTC
j_call: TRBJ2-1; clone_size: many; d_call: TRBD1; v_call: TRBV7-3; cdr3_aa: CASSFGDRDVGNEQFF; cdr3_nt: TGTGCCAGCAGCTTTGGGGACAGGGACGTCGGAAATGAGCAGTTCTTC
j_call: TRBJ1-6; clone_size: -; d_call: -; v_call: TRBV20-1; cdr3_aa: CSASSQGAYSPLHF; cdr3_nt: TGCAGTGCTAGTTCGCAGGGCGCCTATTCACCCCTCCACTTT
j_call: TRBJ2-7; clone_size: -; d_call: TRBD1; v_call: TRBV29-1; cdr3_aa: CSVGGQGFYEQYF; cdr3_nt: TGCAGCGTTGGGGGACAGGGTTTTTACGAGCAGTACTTC
j_call: TRBJ2-2; clone_size: -; d_call: -; v_call: TRBV7-2; cdr3_aa: CASSQSGPNTGELFF; cdr3_nt: TGTGCCAGCAGCCAGTCGGGGCCGAACACCGGGGAGCTGTTTTTT
j_call: TRBJ2-3; clone_size: -; d_call: -; v_call: TRBV27; cdr3_aa: CASSLSGLLSTDTQYF; cdr3_nt: TGTGCCAGCAGTTTGTCCGGGTTGCTTAGCACAGATACGCAGTATTTT
j_call: TRBJ2-7; clone_size: once; d_call: TRBD2; v_call: TRBV20-1; cdr3_aa: CSARDPRLATYEQYF; cdr3_nt: TGCAGTGCTAGAGATCCGAGACTAGCGACCTACGAGCAGTACTTC
j_call: TRBJ2-7; clone_size: few; d_call: -; v_call: TRBV7-9; cdr3_aa: CASSSDRTSPYEQYF; cdr3_nt: TGTGCCAGCAGCTCGGACAGAACAAGTCCCTACGAGCAGTACTTC
j_call: TRBJ2-3; clone_size: many; d_call: -; v_call: TRBV5-1; cdr3_aa: CASSLGLVFTDTQYF; cdr3_nt: TGCGCCAGCAGCTTGGGCCTAGTGTTCACAGATACGCAGTATTTT
j_call: TRBJ2-1; clone_size: -; d_call: TRBD2; v_call: TRBV10-2; cdr3_aa: CASSGGDGSYNEQFF; cdr3_nt: TGCGCCAGCTCGGGAGGGGACGGCTCCTACAATGAGCAGTTCTTC
j_call: TRBJ2-5; clone_size: few; d_call: -; v_call: TRBV5-5; cdr3_aa: CASSLDWESKTQYF; cdr3_nt: TGTGCCAGCAGCTTGGATTGGGAAAGCAAGACCCAGTACTTC
j_call: TRBJ1-1; clone_size: -; d_call: -; v_call: TRBV5-1; cdr3_aa: CASSFGSCTEAFF; cdr3_nt: TGCGCCAGCAGCTTTGGCAGCTGCACTGAAGCTTTCTTT
j_call: TRBJ2-5; clone_size: many; d_call: -; v_call: TRBV6-5; cdr3_aa: CASRPAEQETQYF; cdr3_nt: TGTGCCAGCAGGCCAGCGGAACAAGAGACCCAGTACTTC
j_call: TRBJ2-3; clone_size: -; d_call: TRBD2; v_call: TRBV20-1; cdr3_aa: CSASPSGNTDTQYF; cdr3_nt: TGCAGTGCTAGTCCTAGCGGGAACACAGATACGCAGTATTTT
j_call: TRBJ2-5; clone_size: -; d_call: -; v_call: TRBV28; cdr3_aa: CASSSPGGGTRETQYF; cdr3_nt: TGTGCCAGCAGTTCCCCTGGTGGCGGCACCAGAGAGACCCAGTACTTC
j_call: TRBJ2-5; clone_size: few; d_call: TRBD2; v_call: TRBV5-1; cdr3_aa: CASSGVSGSGETQYF; cdr3_nt: TGCGCCAGCAGCGGTGTGAGCGGGAGTGGAGAGACCCAGTACTTC
j_call: TRBJ1-5; clone_size: -; d_call: -; v_call: TRBV4-1; cdr3_aa: CASSLLPNQPQHF; cdr3_nt: TGCGCCAGCAGCCTTCTCCCCAATCAGCCCCAGCATTTT
j_call: TRBJ1-1; clone_size: -; d_call: -; v_call: TRBV5-1; cdr3_aa: CASSPNRGPNTEAFF; cdr3_nt: TGCGCCAGCAGCCCGAACCGGGGACCGAACACTGAAGCTTTCTTT
j_call: TRBJ1-2; clone_size: many; d_call: -; v_call: TRBV29-1; cdr3_aa: CSVGGQMYGYTF; cdr3_nt: TGCAGCGTCGGGGGACAAATGTATGGCTACACCTTC
j_call: TRBJ2-7; clone_size: many; d_call: -; v_call: TRBV12-3/TRBV12-4; cdr3_aa: CASSPGDWGYEQYF; cdr3_nt: TGTGCCAGCAGCCCGGGGGATTGGGGCTACGAGCAGTACTTC
j_call: TRBJ2-5; clone_size: many; d_call: TRBD1; v_call: TRBV7-2; cdr3_aa: CASSSSDRGLWETQYF; cdr3_nt: TGTGCCAGCAGCTCGAGCGACAGGGGGCTCTGGGAGACCCAGTACTTC
j_call: TRBJ2-6; clone_size: many; d_call: -; v_call: TRBV7-3; cdr3_aa: CASSFIFPGEIPGANVLTF; cdr3_nt: TGTGCCAGCAGCTTTATATTTCCTGGGGAAATACCTGGGGCCAACGTCCTGACTTTC
j_call: TRBJ2-5; clone_size: -; d_call: TRBD1; v_call: TRBV5-5; cdr3_aa: CASSLRQGDQETRYF; cdr3_nt: TGTGCCAGCAGCTTGAGACAGGGGGACCAAGAGACCCGGTACTTC
j_call: TRBJ2-7; clone_size: many; d_call: TRBD1; v_call: TRBV29-1; cdr3_aa: CSVVWTGSYEQYF; cdr3_nt: TGCAGCGTTGTATGGACAGGTTCGTACGAGCAGTACTTC
j_call: TRBJ1-2; clone_size: few; d_call: -; v_call: TRBV2; cdr3_aa: CASSESQAGGYTF; cdr3_nt: TGTGCCAGCAGTGAATCCCAGGCTGGGGGCTACACCTTC
j_call: TRBJ2-1; clone_size: few; d_call: TRBD2; v_call: TRBV7-2; cdr3_aa: CASSLARGGPNEQFF; cdr3_nt: TGTGCCAGCAGCTTAGCGCGGGGGGGTCCGAATGAGCAGTTCTTC
j_call: TRBJ1-5; clone_size: -; d_call: -; v_call: TRBV3-1; cdr3_aa: CASSRADQLPQHF; cdr3_nt: TGTGCCAGCAGCCGTGCAGACCAGTTGCCCCAGCATTTT
j_call: TRBJ1-1; clone_size: few; d_call: TRBD1; v_call: TRBV5-1; cdr3_aa: CASSLARQGPEAFF; cdr3_nt: TGCGCCAGCAGCTTGGCCCGACAGGGTCCTGAAGCTTTCTTT
j_call: TRBJ2-7; clone_size: -; d_call: -; v_call: TRBV3-1; cdr3_aa: CASSRRREYEQYF; cdr3_nt: TGTGCCAGCAGCCGCAGACGCGAGTACGAGCAGTACTTC
j_call: TRBJ1-1; clone_size: -; d_call: -; v_call: TRBV28; cdr3_aa: CASNSPSRTLNTEAFF; cdr3_nt: TGTGCCAGCAATTCTCCATCTCGGACGTTGAACACTGAAGCTTTCTTT
j_call: TRBJ2-1; clone_size: few; d_call: -; v_call: TRBV7-9; cdr3_aa: CASSLDGRGPGQFF; cdr3_nt: TGTGCCAGCAGCTTAGACGGCCGGGGCCCGGGGCAGTTCTTC
j_call: TRBJ2-6; clone_size: many; d_call: TRBD1; v_call: TRBV6-6; cdr3_aa: CASSTGQGNTGANVLTF; cdr3_nt: TGTGCCAGCAGTACGGGACAGGGTAATACTGGGGCCAACGTCCTGACTTTC
j_call: TRBJ2-3; clone_size: -; d_call: -; v_call: TRBV7-8; cdr3_aa: CASSFRGNGGDTQYF; cdr3_nt: TGTGCCAGCAGCTTTCGGGGGAACGGTGGAGATACGCAGTATTTT
j_call: TRBJ2-7; clone_size: many; d_call: -; v_call: TRBV6-5; cdr3_aa: CASSPERTYEQYF; cdr3_nt: TGTGCCAGCAGTCCGGAAAGAACCTACGAGCAGTACTTC
j_call: TRBJ1-5; clone_size: -; d_call: -; v_call: TRBV29-1; cdr3_aa: CSVAPQPNQPQHF; cdr3_nt: TGCAGCGTTGCACCACAGCCCAATCAGCCCCAGCATTTT
j_call: TRBJ2-7; clone_size: few; d_call: -; v_call: TRBV28; cdr3_aa: CASTGRGRGSYEQYF; cdr3_nt: TGTGCCAGTACTGGGAGAGGGCGGGGAAGCTACGAGCAGTACTTC
j_call: TRBJ2-2; clone_size: -; d_call: -; v_call: TRBV15; cdr3_aa: CATSRAGGNTGELFF; cdr3_nt: TGTGCCACCAGCAGAGCTGGGGGGAACACCGGGGAGCTGTTTTTT
j_call: TRBJ1-2; clone_size: many; d_call: -; v_call: TRBV20-1; cdr3_aa: CSAPDRTVYGYTF; cdr3_nt: TGCAGTGCTCCTGACAGGACAGTCTATGGCTACACCTTC
j_call: TRBJ2-4; clone_size: many; d_call: TRBD2; v_call: TRBV6-1; cdr3_aa: CASSPPPGLAGGTVIQYF; cdr3_nt: TGTGCCAGCAGCCCCCCCCCGGGACTAGCGGGGGGCACGGTGATTCAGTACTTC
j_call: TRBJ1-5; clone_size: few; d_call: -; v_call: TRBV29-1; cdr3_aa: CSVGIGAGSNQPQHF; cdr3_nt: TGCAGCGTTGGAATCGGGGCGGGTAGCAATCAGCCCCAGCATTTT
j_call: TRBJ1-2; clone_size: few; d_call: TRBD1; v_call: TRBV2; cdr3_aa: CASSRQGGDYGYTF; cdr3_nt: TGTGCCAGCAGTCGACAGGGGGGTGACTATGGCTACACCTTC
j_call: TRBJ2-5; clone_size: few; d_call: TRBD2; v_call: TRBV5-1; cdr3_aa: CASSDLSGGASETQYF; cdr3_nt: TGCGCCAGCAGCGACCTTAGCGGGGGGGCCTCAGAGACCCAGTACTTC